Below are 16 T cell receptor beta chains sequenced from a single sample in a study of CD8 T cells in Susac syndrome. Reverse transcription of 0.5 to 1 ug RNA was performed with random hexamers. TCRdb itself ran the immunoSEQ multiplex PCR reads through MiXCR, one entry per CDR3 protein. Among some 170,000 distinct CDR3 sequences listed, 93% were seen once. Sequencing was performed on CD4+ T cells from PBMCs. These TCRs come from a human donor in good health.

V gene TRBV5-1 combines with J gene TRBJ1-4; 9 bases match TRBD1. In germline, CDR1 is SGHRS, CDR2 YFSETQ. J gave up 6 bases and V 2 bases, and 5 bases lay outside the gene matches. This CDR3 region has 15 residues. The CDR3 DNA reads TGCGCCAGCAGCTTACAGGGACAGGGAGATGAAAAACTGTTTTTT. It codes for CASSLQGQGDEKLFF. Full variable domain (outside the CDR3, taken from reference TRBV5-1 and TRBJ1-4): KAGVTQTPRYLIKTRGQQVTLSCSPISGHRSVSWYQQTPGQGLQFLFEYFSETQRNKGNFPGRFSGRQFSNSRSEMNVSTLELGDSALYLCASSLQGQGDEKLFFGSGTQLSVL.

This sequence joins TRBV3-1 and TRBJ1-1; weak D call: TRBD1 (6 bases). CDR1 is LGHDT and CDR2 is YNNKEL in the germline V gene (reference sequence). The V end lost 7 bases, the J end lost 11 bases, and 14 bases lay between the germline ends. This CDR3 is 11 amino acids long. CDR3 sequence (DNA): TGTGCCAGCAAACGGGGGGGGGCGGCTTTCTTT. This gives the protein CASKRGGAAFF.

The V gene is TRBV29-1, the J gene TRBJ1-2, with 9 positions matching TRBD1. Germline CDR1 and CDR2: SQVTM and ANQGSEA. The CDR3 covers 13 residues. With V trimmed by 2 bases and J by 7 bases, 5 bases remained unmatched. CDR3 residues: CSVETRDRVGYTF. The CDR3 coding sequence is TGCAGCGTTGAAACCAGGGACAGGGTTGGCTACACCTTC.

The V and J genes are TRBV19 and TRBJ1-2, with 7 bases that match TRBD1. Trimming at V came to 6 bases and at J to 3 bases, leaving 7 bases not matched to a gene. This CDR3 region has 14 residues. Germline loops: CDR1 LNHDA, CDR2 SQIVND (reference sequence). The CDR3 loop is CASSISTGDYGYTF. Here the CDR3 DNA reads TGTGCCAGTAGCATCTCAACAGGGGACTATGGCTACACCTTC.

This chain joins TRBV11-2 and TRBJ2-5; D unresolved. The germline V gene has CDR1 SGHAT and CDR2 FQNNGV. V lost 3 bases and J lost 1, with 6 bases in between. The length of the CDR3 is 13 residues. CDR3 DNA: TGTGCCAGCAGCTTGAACATCCAAGAGACCCAGTACTTC. As protein: CASSLNIQETQYF.

The chain has TRBV29-1 and TRBJ2-1; 10 nucleotides agree with TRBD2. The CDR3 runs 16 residues. CDR1 is SQVTM, CDR2 ANQGSEA, per germline. V lost 7 bases, J lost 2 bases, and 11 bases stayed unmatched. The DNA of the CDR3 is TGCAGCGCCCTGAGCGGGGGGGGGACCGCCTACAATGAGCAGTTCTTC. It yields the protein CSALSGGGTAYNEQFF.

This clonotype has just a few counts. The chain carries TRBV7-2 and TRBJ2-3; no definite D call. This CDR3 is built from 13 residues. From germline, CDR1 is SGHTA and CDR2 FQGNSA. The V gene lost 3 bases and the J gene lost 0 bases, with 4 bases spanning the gap. CDR3 in amino acids: CASSFLSTDTQYF. CDR3 sequence (DNA): TGTGCCAGCAGCTTCCTGAGCACAGATACGCAGTATTTT.

The chain joins TRBV30 to TRBJ1-5, with 9 nucleotides matching TRBD1. Germline assignment: CDR1 GTSNPN and CDR2 SVGIG (reference sequence). This CDR3 contains 15 residues. The junction had 7 bases not matched to a gene; V was cut back by 2 bases and J by 5 bases. The CDR3 here is CAWSKPGQGHQPQHF. CDR3 in DNA: TGTGCCTGGAGTAAGCCGGGACAGGGACATCAGCCCCAGCATTTT.

The chain couples TRBV3-1 to TRBJ2-7; the D gene could be TRBD1 or TRBD2 (6 bases each). Trimming took off 4 bases at V and 2 bases at J, with 18 bases between the two ends. This CDR3 region has 16 residues. The germline V gene has CDR1 LGHDT and CDR2 YNNKEL (reference sequence). The CDR3 DNA reads as TGTGCCAGCAGCCCTCGGCGGCAGGGGAGGACCTACGAGCAGTACTTC. Its protein product is CASSPRRQGRTYEQYF.

The gene calls are TRBV5-4 and TRBJ1-3; D is undetermined. Trimming shortened V by 4 bases and J by 6 bases, and 11 bases separated the two germline ends. The CDR3 consists of 13 residues. Per germline, CDR1 SGHNT and CDR2 YYREEE (reference sequence). The CDR3: CASSLIHENTIYF. The CDR3 bases are TGTGCCAGCAGCCTGATACATGAAAACACCATATATTTT.

V gene TRBV7-2 combines with J gene TRBJ2-7; D unclear. V was shortened by 5 bases and J by 2 bases, with 10 bases between the two germline ends. Germline CDR1 is SGHTA and CDR2 is FQGNSA. This CDR3 has 13 amino acids. The chain's CDR3 is CASSPAGPYEQYF. The DNA for the CDR3 is TGTGCCAGCAGCCCGGCAGGCCCCTACGAGCAGTACTTC.

The rearrangement joins TRBV15 to TRBJ1-1; D ambiguous. V was clipped by 5 bases and J by 0 bases, with 13 bases between them. Germline CDR1 LNHNV, CDR2 YYDKDF (reference sequence). The CDR3 is 15 amino acids. The CDR3: CATSPPGSMNTEAFF. CDR3 in DNA: TGTGCCACCAGCCCTCCCGGGAGCATGAACACTGAAGCTTTCTTT.

This chain joins TRBV6-7 and TRBJ2-5; D ambiguous. TRBV6-7 is designated an ORF whose function remains uncertain. Trimming took off 2 bases at V and 2 bases at J, with 9 bases between the two ends. The CDR3 is made up of 14 amino acids. The CDR3 sequence: CASSYVQTQETQYF. The CDR3 DNA reads as TGTGCCAGCAGTTACGTACAGACTCAAGAGACCCAGTACTTC.

The chain is built from TRBV10-3 and TRBJ2-7; TRBD1 is a possible D gene (6 bases). V lost 2 bases to trimming and J lost 5 bases, with 10 bases between them. This CDR3 region has 13 residues. The germline V gene has CDR1 ENHRY and CDR2 SYGVKD. CDR3 amino acids: CAISEPDRNEQYF. The CDR3 DNA is TGTGCCATCAGTGAGCCCGACAGGAACGAGCAGTACTTC.

The chain has TRBV23-1 and TRBJ2-7, with TRBD1 as a possible D gene (6 bases). TRBV23-1 is assigned to the ORF class and has an uncertain function. The V gene lost 1 base and the J gene lost 2 bases, with 18 bases spanning the gap. The CDR3 spans 17 residues. The CDR3 region is CASSQLQSQGPPYEQYF. The CDR3 DNA sequence: TGCGCCAGCAGTCAATTACAATCACAGGGACCCCCCTACGAGCAGTACTTC.

This clonotype occurred a few times. V usage is TRBV19 and J usage is TRBJ1-5; 7 bases align to TRBD1. Germline CDR1 and CDR2: LNHDA and SQIVND (reference sequence). This CDR3 is 14 amino acids long. V lost 4 bases, J lost 6 bases, and 6 bases stayed unmatched. The CDR3 DNA is TGTGCCAGTAGTACAGACAGGGCATTTCAGCCCCAGCATTTT. The encoded protein is CASSTDRAFQPQHF. Full variable domain (outside the CDR3, taken from reference TRBV19 and TRBJ1-5): DGGITQSPKYLFRKEGQNVTLSCEQNLNHDAMYWYRQDPGQGLRLIYYSQIVNDFQKGDIAEGYSVSREKKESFPLTVTSAQKNPTAFYLCASSTDRAFQPQHFGDGTRLSIL.